This note documents a single T cell receptor beta chain sequence. The target antigen is unknown. V lost 7 bases and J lost 2, with 15 bases in between. Germline V gene data show CDR1 as SGDLS and CDR2 as YYNGEE. This CDR3 comprises 14 residues. This sample is part of a study of beta chain features in type 1 diabetes. In the study overall: No age, gender or cell yield differences were seen between patients and healthy donors. General study points: Sequencing used cDNA, and cells with high TCR expression could therefore be over-represented. TCRB CDR3s from Type 1 diabetes patients were moderately but significantly shorter in all four CD4+ subsets.

Each of the sorted populations had a purity greater than 98%. Expressed TCRB transcripts got sequenced, as all isolated RNA was reverse transcribed. The read count averaged around 3.6 million across naive, central memory and regulatory T cell samples. Sequenced by immunoSEQ multiplex PCR; TCRdb stores in-frame clones only, minus some. In the table there are 600,000 or so clones, about an eighth of which are singletons. Sequencing was performed on naive CD4+ T cells from blood. The TCR originated in a man in his thirties or forties with type 1 diabetes. This chain links TRBV9 with TRBJ1-2, with TRBD1 as a possible D gene (6 bases). The CDR3 loop is CASQKGQGNYGYTF. Here the CDR3 DNA reads TGTGCCAGCCAGAAGGGGCAGGGGAACTATGGCTACACCTTC.